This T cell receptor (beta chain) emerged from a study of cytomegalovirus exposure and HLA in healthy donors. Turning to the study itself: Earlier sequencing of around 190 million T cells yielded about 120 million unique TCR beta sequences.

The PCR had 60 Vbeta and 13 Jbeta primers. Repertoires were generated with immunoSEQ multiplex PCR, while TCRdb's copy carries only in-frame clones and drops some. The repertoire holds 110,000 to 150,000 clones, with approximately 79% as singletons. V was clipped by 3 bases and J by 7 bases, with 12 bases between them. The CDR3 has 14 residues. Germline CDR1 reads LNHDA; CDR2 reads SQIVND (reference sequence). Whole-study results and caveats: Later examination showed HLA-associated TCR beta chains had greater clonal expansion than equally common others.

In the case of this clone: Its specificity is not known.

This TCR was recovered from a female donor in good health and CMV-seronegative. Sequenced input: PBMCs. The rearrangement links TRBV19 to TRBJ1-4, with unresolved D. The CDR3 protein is CASSINQKPEKLFF. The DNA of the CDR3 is TGTGCCAGTAGTATTAACCAGAAACCTGAAAAACTGTTTTTT.